This T cell receptor (beta chain) was sequenced during a study of regulatory T cells in long-lasting Graves disease. Study-level results: Persistent disease samples used TRBV28, TRBJ1-2 and TRBJ2-5 preferentially.

Time point of the sample: persistent/refractory GD, antithyroid drugs over 5 years with positive TRAb. Construction of the TCR library relied on RNA isolated from PBMCs. As for this clonotype: Its matching antigen is unknown.

Arm-PCR of CDR3 regions with iRepertoire HTBI primers generated TCR beta libraries. How the authors handled the data: The study identified around 62 TRBV and 13 to 15 TRBJ segments across samples. One entry per CDR3 protein results from TCRdb running MiXCR on the multiplex PCR reads. What appears here as the V and J calls and clone size reflects TCRdb's work, not the paper's. This table holds approximately 690,000 distinct CDR3 sequences, about 32% found once. The CDR3 loop spans 14 amino acids. The V end was cut by 2 bases, the J end by 2 bases, with 7 bases between. The germline V gene has CDR1 MGHDK and CDR2 SYGVNS.

The specimen was peripheral blood mononuclear cells (PBMCs), collected when the disease was refractory, from a patient treated with antithyroid drugs. The receptor's source is a female donor with Graves disease. The V and J genes are TRBV25-1 and TRBJ1-3; D is ambiguous. The CDR3 bases are TGTGCCAGCAGTGAAGTTGGGGCTGGAAACACCATATATTTT. It is translated as CASSEVGAGNTIYF.